This is a list of T cell receptor beta chains from one sample in a study of blood T cells in healthy people across ages. TCRdb independently ran MiXCR on the 5' RACE reads; one entry per CDR3 protein. The repertoire holds around 1,700,000 distinct CDR3 sequences, with roughly 28% as singletons. Material for sequencing was blood. These receptors were obtained from a woman in her 30s in good health. CDR3s include the opening cysteine and the closing phenylalanine or tryptophan. A D gene is named only where the DNA matches it firmly. Only some rows state a clone size, as once, few, many or a class for expanded clones.

v_gene: TRBV10-3
j_gene: TRBJ2-5
d_gene: TRBD1
abundance: many
CDR3nt: TGTGCCATCCAAAGGACAGGGGGGCGAGAGACCCAGTACTTC
CDR3aa: CAIQRTGGRETQYF

v_gene: TRBV7-9
j_gene: TRBJ2-1
d_gene: -
abundance: -
CDR3nt: TGTGCCAGCAGCTTGCTGTGGTGGGAGTCCAATGAGCAGTGCTTC
CDR3aa: CASSLLWWESNEQCF

v_gene: TRBV7-2
j_gene: TRBJ2-3
d_gene: -
abundance: -
CDR3nt: TGTGCCAGCAGCTCACAGGGTGGTGAGGGTACGCAGTATTTT
CDR3aa: CASSSQGGEGTQYF

v_gene: TRBV14
j_gene: TRBJ2-6
d_gene: -
abundance: -
CDR3nt: TGTGCCAGCAGCCAAGCCCTCTCTGGGGCCAACGTCCTGACTTTC
CDR3aa: CASSQALSGANVLTF

v_gene: TRBV7-7
j_gene: TRBJ1-3
d_gene: -
abundance: -
CDR3nt: TGTGCCAGCAGCACCAGCCGCGGAAACACCATATATTTT
CDR3aa: CASSTSRGNTIYF

v_gene: TRBV18
j_gene: TRBJ2-5
d_gene: TRBD1
abundance: -
CDR3nt: TGTGCCAGCTCACCACCGCTGATCAGGGGGCTATGGGAGACCCAGTACTTC
CDR3aa: CASSPPLIRGLWETQYF

v_gene: TRBV12-3/TRBV12-4
j_gene: TRBJ1-1
d_gene: TRBD1
abundance: -
CDR3nt: TGTGCCAGCAGCCTAAGTGGGACAGGCTCTCGAGCTTTCTTT
CDR3aa: CASSLSGTGSRAFF

v_gene: TRBV12-3/TRBV12-4
j_gene: TRBJ1-2
d_gene: -
abundance: few
CDR3nt: TGTGCCAGCAGTTCCGGACTCAACCCCTCCTATGGCTACACCTTC
CDR3aa: CASSSGLNPSYGYTF

v_gene: TRBV19
j_gene: TRBJ1-2
d_gene: TRBD1
abundance: -
CDR3nt: TGTGCCAGTAGTACCACTGGGACAGGGGCCAGAGGCTACACCTTC
CDR3aa: CASSTTGTGARGYTF

v_gene: TRBV4-1
j_gene: TRBJ2-3
d_gene: TRBD1
abundance: many
CDR3nt: TGCGCCAGCAGCCCCTCCGGGACAGGGAACACAGATACGCAGTATTTT
CDR3aa: CASSPSGTGNTDTQYF

v_gene: TRBV12-3/TRBV12-4
j_gene: TRBJ2-4
d_gene: TRBD1
abundance: many
CDR3nt: TGTGCCAGCAGTCCTGACAGGGGAGCCAAAAACATTCAGTACTTC
CDR3aa: CASSPDRGAKNIQYF

v_gene: TRBV25-1
j_gene: TRBJ2-7
d_gene: TRBD2
abundance: few
CDR3nt: TGTGCCAGCAGTCCACGGACTAGCGCCCGTTACGAGCAGTACTTC
CDR3aa: CASSPRTSARYEQYF

v_gene: TRBV10-3
j_gene: TRBJ1-1
d_gene: -
abundance: -
CDR3nt: TGTGCCATCAGGGAAACTTCTTTGAACACTGAAGCTTTCTTT
CDR3aa: CAIRETSLNTEAFF

v_gene: TRBV4-3
j_gene: TRBJ2-7
d_gene: -
abundance: few
CDR3nt: TGCGCCAGCAGCCAGGCAGGTGGGACGATTACCTACGAGCAGTACTTC
CDR3aa: CASSQAGGTITYEQYF

v_gene: TRBV6-2/TRBV6-3
j_gene: TRBJ2-1
d_gene: -
abundance: -
CDR3nt: TGTGCCGGCAGTTATACCCGGGAAGGGGAGCAGTTCTTC
CDR3aa: CAGSYTREGEQFF

v_gene: TRBV20-1
j_gene: TRBJ2-7
d_gene: -
abundance: -
CDR3nt: TGCAGTGCCGAACTACGGCCCAGCAGCGAGCAGTACTTC
CDR3aa: CSAELRPSSEQYF

v_gene: TRBV21-1
j_gene: TRBJ2-5
d_gene: -
abundance: few
CDR3nt: TGTGCCAGCAGCAAAGGGGCAGTCCAAGAGACCCAGTACTTC
CDR3aa: CASSKGAVQETQYF